The source of this T cell receptor beta chain is a study of shared clonotypes between healthy human individuals. TCRdb's table, derived via immunoSEQ multiplex PCR, lists solely in-frame clones and lacks some. The profile shows millions of clones, roughly nine tenths of them singletons. Sequenced: naive CD4+ T cells sorted from blood. Subset here: CD45RA+ positively selected. The receptor comes from a man younger than 30 in good health.

The CDR3, as DNA: TGCGCCAGCAGCTTGGCTCGGGGGGCCGGCGCCGGGGAGCTGTTTTTT. Protein sequence: CASSLARGAGAGELFF. The V and J genes are TRBV5-1 and TRBJ2-2; D is possibly TRBD2 (7 bases). The germline CDR1 and CDR2 sequences are SGHRS and YFSETQ. V lost 0 bases to trimming and J lost 6 bases, with 15 bases between them. This CDR3 has 16 residues.